This entry lists 20 T cell receptor beta chains sequenced from one sample in a study of vaccination and CD4 T cells after COVID-19. An Oncomine TCR Beta short-read assay was used to sequence the DNA from cultured CD4+ T cells. TCRdb called the PCR reads again in MiXCR, with one record for every CDR3 protein. The sample lists about 15,000 distinct CDR3 sequences, around 48% occurring once. The antigens for these receptors are not known. Specified treatment: roughly 10-day PBMC culture with coronavirus spike peptide pools or control peptides (ViraFEST assay). Material: CD4+ T cells from blood, cultured in vitro. These receptors came from a human donor who had recovered from COVID-19.

The chain combines TRBV30 with TRBJ2-6; D tentatively reads TRBD1 or TRBD2 (7 bases each). V dropped 3 bases and J dropped 1 base, with 16 bases sitting between them. The CDR3 runs 17 residues. Germline loops: CDR1 GTSNPN, CDR2 SVGIG (reference sequence). The CDR3 spells CAWRTGRVRSGANVLTF. The DNA for the CDR3 is TGTGCCTGGAGGACAGGGAGGGTACGGTCTGGGGCCAACGTCCTGACTTTC.

The J gene is TRBJ2-1, the V gene TRBV7-3; D gene uncertain. The germline gives CDR1 SGHTA, CDR2 FQGTGA. Deletions cut 1 base from V and 5 bases from J, with 3 bases between. The CDR3 length is 12 residues. The CDR3 region has the DNA TGTGCCAGCAGCTTAAATCACAATGAGCAGTTCTTC. Amino acid sequence: CASSLNHNEQFF.

V and J are TRBV29-1 and TRBJ1-1, with D maybe TRBD1 (5 bases). Germline V gene sequence: CDR1 SQVTM, CDR2 ANQGSEA. Between the trimmed V and J ends, which lost 6 bases and 5 bases, there was a span of 16 bases. CDR3 size: 13 residues. The CDR3 protein is CSVRKGRETEAFF. In DNA, the CDR3 is TGCAGCGTGCGCAAGGGGCGGGAGACTGAAGCTTTCTTT.

V is TRBV7-3 and J is TRBJ2-1, with 10 bases fitting TRBD2. The CDR3 spans 15 residues. Trimming at V came to 8 bases and at J to 5 bases, leaving 9 bases not matched to a gene. Germline V CDR1 and CDR2: SGHTA, FQGTGA. This CDR3 reads CASGLGTSANNEQFF. DNA of the CDR3: TGTGCCAGCGGTCTTGGGACTAGCGCTAACAATGAGCAGTTCTTC.

This chain uses TRBV7-6 with TRBJ2-5, with D possibly being TRBD2 (5 bases). V lost 0 bases and J 5 bases, leaving 13 bases between the germline ends. The CDR3 has 15 amino acids. Per the germline V gene, CDR1 is SGHVS and CDR2 is FNYEAQ. The CDR3 DNA follows: TGTGCCAGCAGCTTAGCGATTAGCGTAGGGGAGACCCAGTACTTC. It codes for CASSLAISVGETQYF.

V and J are TRBV18 and TRBJ2-3; D not certain. Germline V gives CDR1 KGHSH, CDR2 LQKENI. CDR3 length: 14 residues. The germline V and J ends were trimmed by 3 bases and 5 bases, with 12 bases remaining between them. For the CDR3, the DNA is TGTGCCAGCTCACCCCTCCCCCCGGGAGATACGCAGTATTTT. It specifies CASSPLPPGDTQYF.

The J gene is TRBJ1-1, the V gene TRBV4-3; D not certain. The CDR3 is 13 amino acids. Per germline, CDR1 LGHNA and CDR2 YSLEER. V was trimmed by 0 bases and J by 0 bases, leaving 2 bases between them. CDR3 sequence (DNA): TGCGCCAGCAGCCAAGATATGAACACTGAAGCTTTCTTT. Protein product: CASSQDMNTEAFF.

The chain combines TRBV11-3 with TRBJ1-5, with a weak D call TRBD1 (5 bases). The length of the CDR3 is 13 residues. V lost 0 bases and J lost 7, with 7 bases in between. From germline, CDR1 is SGHNT and CDR2 YENEEA. The CDR3 loop reads CASSLDRGQPQHF. The CDR3 DNA reads TGTGCCAGCAGCTTAGATCGGGGGCAGCCCCAGCATTTT.

The chain joins TRBV24-1 to TRBJ1-2; a weak D match, TRBD1 (6 bases). CDR1 is KGHDR and CDR2 is SFDVKD in the germline V gene. The CDR3 has 14 amino acids. Trimming shortened V by 1 base and J by 8 bases, and 13 bases separated the two germline ends. The DNA of the CDR3 is TGTGCCACCAGTGATTTCGGGGGGGCGGGCGGCTACACCTTC. Translated: CATSDFGGAGGYTF.

J is TRBJ2-7 and V is TRBV5-1; D not certain. This CDR3 is built from 13 residues. CDR1 SGHRS and CDR2 YFSETQ come from the germline V gene. With 3 bases removed from V and 3 bases from J, the gap between germline ends came to 10 bases. CDR3 coding DNA: TGCGCCAGCAGCTCGGAGAGCAGCTACGAGCAGTACTTC. As protein: CASSSESSYEQYF.

This clonotype came up once. V usage is TRBV7-2 and J usage is TRBJ2-7; D tentatively reads TRBD1 or TRBD2 (5 bases each). Between the trimmed V and J ends, which lost 3 bases and 5 bases, there was a span of 11 bases. The CDR3 covers 13 residues. Germline CDR1 is SGHTA and CDR2 is FQGNSA. CDR3 sequence (DNA): TGTGCCAGCAGCTTTCAGGGAGTCCACGAGCAGTACTTC. Protein sequence: CASSFQGVHEQYF.

The V call is TRBV6-1, the J call TRBJ1-1; D ambiguous. V lost 6 bases and J 1 base, leaving 12 bases between the germline ends. The germline V gene has CDR1 MNHNS and CDR2 SASEGT. This CDR3 comprises 14 residues. The CDR3 protein is CASSTTGRNTEAFF. CDR3 nucleotides: TGTGCCAGCAGCACGACGGGGAGGAACACTGAAGCTTTCTTT.

The chain is built from TRBV6-1 and TRBJ1-1; D is uncertain. Between the trimmed V and J ends, which lost 3 bases and 4 bases, there was a span of 9 bases. The CDR3 spans 13 residues. CDR1 is MNHNS, CDR2 SASEGT, per germline. CDR3 bases: TGTGCCAGCAGTGACGTGGTTACCACTGAAGCTTTCTTT. Its protein product is CASSDVVTTEAFF.

This clonotype appeared a few times. The chain has TRBV20-1 and TRBJ2-3; 7 bases agree with TRBD2. CDR1 is DFQATT and CDR2 is SNEGSKA in the germline V gene (reference sequence). This CDR3 is 14 amino acids long. J was trimmed by 0 bases and V by 7 bases; bases with no gene match: 7. For the CDR3, the DNA is TGCAGTGTCAGACGGCGGGGGAGCACAGATACGCAGTATTTT. Translating gives CSVRRRGSTDTQYF.

This clonotype was counted once. The chain couples TRBV7-2 to TRBJ1-1, with 7 positions matching TRBD1. Germline lookup yields CDR1 SGHTA and CDR2 FQGNSA. The CDR3 extends over 15 amino acids. Unmatched junction bases numbered 9, after V lost 7 bases and J lost 1 base. The CDR3 sequence: CASTQGQLGNTEAFF. DNA for the CDR3: TGTGCCAGCACCCAGGGACAGCTCGGGAACACTGAAGCTTTCTTT.

The gene calls are TRBV6-1 and TRBJ1-6, with 9 bases lining up with TRBD1. The CDR3 runs to 15 residues. Germline values: CDR1 MNHNS, CDR2 SASEGT. Trimming cost V 7 bases and J 6 bases; bases outside gene matches: 7. CDR3 in DNA: TGTGCCAGCACCCAACAGGGGGCGCTTAATTCACCCCTCCACTTT. Residues: CASTQQGALNSPLHF.

The chain uses TRBV2 and TRBJ2-1; 7 positions match TRBD2. V was clipped by 6 bases and J by 4 bases; unmatched bases: 9. The length of the CDR3 is 15 residues. From germline, CDR1 is SNHLY and CDR2 FYNNEI. The CDR3 DNA sequence: TGTGCCAGCAGCCCCGTCTGGGGGGGTTACAATGAGCAGTTCTTC. Its protein product is CASSPVWGGYNEQFF.

The chain combines TRBV7-3 with TRBJ2-1; TRBD1 agrees at 9 bases. The CDR3 length is 13 residues. V shed 5 bases and J 7 bases; nucleotides not matched to a gene: 3. Germline loops: CDR1 SGHTA, CDR2 FQGTGA. CDR3 DNA sequence: TGTGCCAGCAGCGTAGGGACAGGGAATGAGCAGTTCTTC. It translates to CASSVGTGNEQFF.

The chain joins TRBV19 to TRBJ2-1, with 14 bases fitting TRBD2. Germline lookup yields CDR1 LNHDA and CDR2 SQIVND (reference sequence). The J segment lost 4 bases and the V segment lost 9 bases, leaving 8 bases of the junction unmatched. This CDR3 is 16 amino acids long. The CDR3 loop reads CASGLAGGTPYNEQFF. The CDR3 nucleotides read TGTGCCAGCGGACTAGCGGGGGGTACACCGTACAATGAGCAGTTCTTC.

The rearrangement joins TRBV7-8 to TRBJ1-4, with D tentatively TRBD1 (5 bases). Between the trimmed V and J ends, which lost 4 bases and 3 bases, there was a span of 12 bases. In germline, CDR1 is SGHVS, CDR2 FQNEAQ. CDR3 size: 15 residues. The CDR3 loop reads CASSSRVGANEKLFF. The DNA of the CDR3 is TGTGCCAGCAGCTCCAGGGTCGGGGCTAATGAAAAACTGTTTTTT.